Listed below are T cell receptor beta chains from one sample, sequenced in a study of shared clonotypes between healthy human individuals. The data were produced by immunoSEQ multiplex PCR, yet TCRdb's version contains in-frame clones alone and is incomplete. The table records hundreds of thousands of clones, under 80% of them present only once. Sequencing input: memory CD4+ T cells sorted from blood. The receptors were gathered from a woman aged 25-40 years in good health. Both conserved end residues are part of each CDR3. Fields, in order: D gene, clone size, V gene, J gene, CDR3 protein, CDR3 DNA. A D gene is named only where the DNA matches it firmly. Rows may omit the clone size; those that give it use once, few, many or a size class.

D: TRBD2
size: NA
V: TRBV6-5
J: TRBJ2-7
CDR3: CASSPRLAGYYEQYF
DNA: TGTGCCAGCAGTCCAAGACTAGCGGGATACTACGAGCAGTACTTC

D: NA
size: NA
V: TRBV29-1
J: TRBJ2-5
CDR3: CSVEVAGGGETQYF
DNA: TGCAGCGTTGAAGTGGCAGGGGGAGGGGAGACCCAGTACTTC

D: NA
size: NA
V: TRBV25-1
J: TRBJ2-7
CDR3: CASSDVTELSYEQYF
DNA: TGTGCCAGCAGTGATGTAACGGAGCTCTCCTACGAGCAGTACTTC

D: TRBD1
size: NA
V: TRBV19
J: TRBJ1-5
CDR3: CASGTGGHYQPQHF
DNA: TGTGCCAGCGGGACAGGGGGACATTATCAGCCCCAGCATTTT

D: NA
size: NA
V: TRBV11-2
J: TRBJ2-2
CDR3: CASSLALFTGELFF
DNA: TGTGCCAGCAGCTTAGCACTATTCACCGGGGAGCTGTTTTTT

D: NA
size: few
V: TRBV5-1
J: TRBJ2-3
CDR3: CASSLEGREADTQYF
DNA: TGCGCCAGCAGCTTGGAGGGTAGAGAGGCAGATACGCAGTATTTT

D: NA
size: NA
V: TRBV7-8
J: TRBJ1-3
CDR3: CASSGRTRNTIYF
DNA: TGTGCCAGCAGCGGACGGACGAGGAACACCATATATTTT

D: NA
size: NA
V: TRBV28
J: TRBJ1-3
CDR3: CASSWDAISGNTIYF
DNA: TGTGCCAGCAGTTGGGACGCAATCTCTGGAAACACCATATATTTT

D: TRBD2
size: NA
V: TRBV5-1
J: TRBJ2-1
CDR3: CASSFQTTSGSYNEQFF
DNA: TGCGCCAGCAGTTTTCAAACCACTAGCGGCTCCTACAATGAGCAGTTCTTC

D: NA
size: few
V: TRBV6-1
J: TRBJ1-1
CDR3: CASSKEDPGRVAFF
DNA: TGTGCCAGTAGTAAAGAAGATCCGGGACGAGTGGCTTTCTTT

D: NA
size: NA
V: TRBV5-4
J: TRBJ2-5
CDR3: CASSLPLQETQYF
DNA: TGTGCCAGCAGCTTGCCTCTTCAAGAGACCCAGTACTTC

D: NA
size: once
V: TRBV27
J: TRBJ1-5
CDR3: CASSLGFLNQPQHF
DNA: TGTGCCAGCAGTTTGGGGTTCCTCAATCAGCCCCAGCATTTT

D: TRBD2
size: NA
V: TRBV7-6
J: TRBJ2-1
CDR3: CASSSGYSGRYNEQFF
DNA: TGTGCCAGCAGCTCTGGCTATAGCGGGAGGTACAATGAGCAGTTCTTC

D: NA
size: NA
V: TRBV6-6
J: TRBJ2-2
CDR3: CASSPRRVGELFF
DNA: TGTGCCAGCAGTCCTAGAAGGGTCGGGGAGCTGTTTTTT

D: TRBD1
size: NA
V: TRBV28
J: TRBJ2-7
CDR3: CASLRTGLSYEQYF
DNA: TGTGCCAGCCTAAGGACAGGCCTCTCCTACGAGCAGTACTTC

D: NA
size: NA
V: TRBV6-5
J: TRBJ1-6
CDR3: CASSHSQARSPLHF
DNA: TGTGCCAGCAGCCATAGCCAGGCCCGATCACCCCTCCACTTT

D: TRBD1
size: many
V: TRBV19
J: TRBJ1-5
CDR3: CASSGTGRGQPQHF
DNA: TGTGCCAGTAGCGGGACAGGGAGGGGTCAGCCCCAGCATTTT

D: NA
size: once
V: TRBV2
J: TRBJ1-1
CDR3: CASRLRDLNTEAFF
DNA: TGTGCCAGCAGATTACGGGACCTGAACACTGAAGCTTTCTTT

D: NA
size: few
V: TRBV25-1
J: TRBJ1-3
CDR3: CASSEARTGGNTIYF
DNA: TGTGCCAGCAGTGAAGCCAGGACGGGAGGAAACACCATATATTTT

D: TRBD1
size: NA
V: TRBV13
J: TRBJ1-3
CDR3: CASSPGQGVSGNTIYF
DNA: TGTGCCAGCAGCCCCGGACAGGGCGTCTCTGGAAACACCATATATTTT

D: NA
size: NA
V: TRBV9
J: TRBJ2-2
CDR3: CASSVNSVGTGELFF
DNA: TGTGCCAGCAGCGTAAATTCAGTTGGCACCGGGGAGCTGTTTTTT

D: NA
size: NA
V: TRBV28
J: TRBJ2-7
CDR3: CASSSGGPSKYEQYF
DNA: TGTGCCAGCAGTTCGGGGGGCCCAAGTAAGTACGAGCAGTACTTC

D: NA
size: NA
V: TRBV20-1
J: TRBJ2-1
CDR3: CSARNNEQFF
DNA: TGCAGTGCTAGGAACAATGAGCAGTTCTTC

D: NA
size: NA
V: TRBV14
J: TRBJ1-4
CDR3: CASSQVGLAVNEKLFF
DNA: TGTGCCAGCAGCCAAGTCGGTCTGGCCGTTAATGAAAAACTGTTTTTT

D: TRBD1
size: few
V: TRBV11-2
J: TRBJ2-5
CDR3: CASSRGRTGVEETQYF
DNA: TGTGCCAGCAGCCGTGGACGGACAGGGGTGGAAGAGACCCAGTACTTC

D: TRBD1
size: NA
V: TRBV5-8
J: TRBJ2-5
CDR3: CASSLGQGAYEGETQYF
DNA: TGTGCCAGCAGCTTGGGCCAGGGGGCCTACGAGGGGGAGACCCAGTACTTC

D: NA
size: NA
V: TRBV12-1
J: TRBJ2-5
CDR3: CASSRWGGGRQETQYF
DNA: TGTGCCAGCAGCCGGTGGGGTGGCGGGAGACAAGAGACCCAGTACTTC

D: TRBD1
size: NA
V: TRBV2
J: TRBJ1-5
CDR3: CASKNQEGTGRGQPQHF
DNA: TGTGCCAGCAAAAACCAGGAGGGGACAGGGAGAGGTCAGCCCCAGCATTTT

D: NA
size: NA
V: TRBV27
J: TRBJ1-1
CDR3: CASSLDGNTEAFF
DNA: TGTGCCAGCAGTTTAGACGGGAACACTGAAGCTTTCTTT

D: NA
size: NA
V: TRBV25-1
J: TRBJ2-7
CDR3: CASSESPAESYEQYF
DNA: TGTGCCAGCAGTGAATCCCCGGCGGAATCCTACGAGCAGTACTTC

D: TRBD2
size: NA
V: TRBV10-2
J: TRBJ2-7
CDR3: CASSGVQGATSGRAGYEQYF
DNA: TGCGCCAGCAGTGGGGTACAGGGGGCGACTAGCGGGAGGGCGGGATACGAGCAGTACTTC